The present entry profiles one T cell receptor (beta chain) with its context. The antigen remains undetermined. Read sequence stops 3 residues before the CDR3 end, and the germline J gene provides the missing end. The data originate from a study of T cells in women clearing cervical HPV infection. General study results and limits: TRBV6-7 relative abundance averaged approximately 0.11% in cases and about 0.15% in controls. Unknown T-cell numbers per sample may underlie the richness differences. Timing of associations relative to infection is unclear; T-cell subsets were not isolated.

V lost 1 base and J 4 bases, leaving 5 bases between the germline ends. CDR1 SEHNR and CDR2 FQNEAQ come from the germline V gene (reference sequence). The CDR3 length is 12 residues. MY09/MY11 PCR detected cervical HPV DNA; dot-blot assigned genotypes. Data came from immunoSEQ multiplex PCR; TCRdb stores just in-frame clones and leaves some out. The data show tens of thousands of clones, and the top ten clones hold more than 7%. The V and J genes are TRBV7-9 and TRBJ2-7; D is unresolved. The specimen was blood buffy coat. The sequence was collected from a woman between 18 and 70 years old with a cervical HPV16 infection that either progressed to CIN3+ or cleared (not recorded which). CDR3 bases read: TGTGCCAGCAGCTTAGGGCAGTACGAG. Its protein is CASSLGQYE. Given in full, the CDR3 is CASSLGQYEQYF.